This TCR beta chain originates from a study of T cells in Graves' hyperthyroidism and ophthalmopathy (dated by TCRdb to between 2017 and 2020). Regarding the complete study: Peripheral blood was sampled at the time of initial diagnosis, prior to any treatment. The study also compared thyroid tissue and blood T-cell repertoires from about 6 Graves' hyperthyroidism patients. The paper reports TCR Vbeta CDR3 sequencing of over 120 peripheral blood samples: some 41 ophthalmopathy, about 75 hyperthyroidism and some 17 progressor patients. TCR V-J signatures able to tell the groups apart were searched for in a discovery cohort of 90 to 100 patients, of whom more than 40 had Graves' ophthalmopathy and about 55 had stable Graves' hyperthyroidism. For training and testing, the roughly 97 patients in the discovery cohort were randomly divided in a 7:3 ratio. Following sampling, methimazole starting at 30 mg daily was given to hyperthyroidism patients, and high-dose intravenous methylprednisolone was given to ophthalmopathy patients. Prospective prediction of ophthalmopathy was tested in an independent validation cohort consisting of about 20 hyperthyroidism patients and approximately 16 patients who later progressed to ophthalmopathy.

On this clonotype itself: The antigen it recognizes is unknown. Qualities for individual bases were not recorded, and no much larger clone is one base off.

Ophthalmopathy patients had moderately to severely active disease, with a Clinical Activity Score of 3 or more, a NOSPECS grade of 4 or more, and a disease duration of less than 3 months. Exclusion was applied to patients with uncontrolled infections, other autoimmune diseases, pregnancy or lactation. Diagnoses relied on clinical symptoms, serum thyroxine and TRAb, thyroid ultrasound and orbital computed tomography. Ficoll-Paque density gradient centrifugation was used to isolate PBMCs from around 10 ml of fresh peripheral blood. Total RNA was extracted using Trizol reagent, and RNA quality was assessed on an Agilent 2100 Bioanalyzer. The CDR3 measures 15 amino acids from cysteine to phenylalanine. Left in the record is the CDR3 DNA by itself, 45 bases read in frame from the first base. Looking up the germline V gene yields CDR1 SGHRS and CDR2 YFSETQ. V and J are truncated by 4 bases and 6 bases respectively, leaving an intervening sequence of 16 bases.

The TCR beta CDR3 regions were amplified from the RNA transcripts. For the first round of RT-PCR on the TCR CDR3, the HTBI primer set was used together with the Qiagen OneStep RT-PCR kit. Libraries were constructed in a second round of multiplex PCR, after which size selection and purification were performed. The libraries were sequenced on an Illumina HiSeq2000 using paired-end 100 bp reads. The paper's processing steps were these. SOAPnuke was used to process the raw data, with reads discarded if the reads contained adapters or uncalled bases, had a mean Phred below 15, or lacked an exact constant-primer or identifier match. COPE v1.2.5 was used to merge the high-quality paired reads, and each unique nucleotide sequence was defined as a clonotype. MiTCR v1.1 was used to align the clonotypes against IMGT TRBV, TRBD and TRBJ reference segments. The analysis included only V-J combinations with a frequency above 0.0001, which together covered about 99% of the repertoires. The TCS score was defined as the ratio of F50 (clonal expansion) to E x V (chaos), calculated using BLOSUM62-based TCRdist between CDR3 peptides within each V-J. Welch's t-statistics and random forest reduced some 510 V-J features to 13, which were used in a naive Bayes classifier (R e1071). The Morisita-Horn index was used to measure how similar the thyroid and blood repertoires were. Clones were called with MiXCR by TCRdb after fastp trimmed the public reads at Q25, and only in-frame beta chains were retained. Entries are consolidated by CDR3 protein sequence, retaining the most common genes and DNA. The authors' filters were not applied to this entry. In all, the sample holds 50,000 to 75,000 distinct CDR3 sequences, and about 50% of those were seen once. The ten largest clones take up around 12% of the sample.

Summary of the overall study and its limitations: No statistical method was used to fix the sample size in advance, and group allocation was not hidden from the investigators. Most expanded thyroid clonotypes (frequency above 0.001) were also detected in blood, suggesting blood repertoires may reflect thyroid immune responses. In cross-validation, a model built on a 13 V-J signature told ophthalmopathy apart from stable hyperthyroidism with approximately 90% sensitivity and approximately 81% specificity, and in testing the same model reached 80%/75%. In validation, the model predicted progression to ophthalmopathy a median of about 6.5 months before onset, with about 67% sensitivity and about 75% specificity.

This receptor was taken from a woman aged 25 to 39 with Graves' ophthalmopathy. The sequence links TRBV5-1 to TRBJ1-4, with TRBD1 tentatively as D gene (5 bases match). The material sequenced was blood. CDR3 sequence: CASSPLGGSDEKLFF. The nucleotides are TGCGCCAGCAGCCCCCTTGGGGGGAGCGATGAAAAACTGTTTTTT.